These 25 T cell receptor beta chains originate from one sample sequenced in a study of cytomegalovirus exposure and HLA in healthy donors. Measured with immunoSEQ multiplex PCR; TCRdb has only the in-frame clones, and not every one. The sample includes about 330,000 clones, around 90% of them seen just once. The sequenced material came from PBMCs. These receptors were obtained from a woman aged 25 to 39 in good health and CMV-seropositive.

CDR3 sequence reads: CAISEGGVVSEAFF. DNA for the CDR3: TGTGCCATCAGTGAGGGGGGGGTAGTTTCTGAAGCTTTCTTT. The J gene is TRBJ1-1, the V gene TRBV10-3; possibly TRBD1 for D (5 bases). The CDR3 contains 14 residues. V was trimmed by 2 bases and J by 6 bases, leaving 13 bases between them. The germline gives CDR1 ENHRY, CDR2 SYGVKD.

This chain uses TRBV29-1 with TRBJ2-1; TRBD2 agrees at 9 bases. Germline V gene sequence: CDR1 SQVTM, CDR2 ANQGSEA. The CDR3 loop spans 14 amino acids. Germline trimming cut 7 bases from V and 5 bases from J; bases unmatched to any gene: 9. CDR3 nucleotides: TGCAGCGGATCGGGGGGACTAGCAGACAATGAGCAGTTCTTC. Translated, it gives CSGSGGLADNEQFF.

The V and J genes are TRBV11-2 and TRBJ2-1, with a tentative D call TRBD2 (6 bases). Trimming left V 4 bases short and J 0 bases short, with 16 bases between. This CDR3 spans 17 amino acids. Germline V gives CDR1 SGHAT, CDR2 FQNNGV. CDR3: CASSWPGGMSSYNEQFF. The CDR3 DNA reads as TGTGCCAGCAGCTGGCCTGGGGGGATGAGCTCCTACAATGAGCAGTTCTTC. The full variable domain, in which reference TRBV11-2 and TRBJ2-1 provide the parts outside the CDR3, is EAGVAQSPRYKIIEKRQSVAFWCNPISGHATLYWYQQILGQGPKLLIQFQNNGVVDDSQLPKDRFSAERLKGVDSTLKIQPAKLEDSAVYLCASSWPGGMSSYNEQFFGPGTRLTVL.

The rearrangement joins TRBV7-8 to TRBJ2-7; D is possibly TRBD1 (6 bases). Trimming stripped 1 base from V and 2 bases from J, with 9 bases between. The CDR3 runs 14 residues. Germline V gene data show CDR1 as SGHVS and CDR2 as FQNEAQ. CDR3 sequence reads: CASSLGGQPYEQYF. DNA for the CDR3: TGTGCCAGCAGCTTAGGAGGACAGCCCTACGAGCAGTACTTC. The entire variable domain, with the rest obtained from reference TRBV7-8 and TRBJ2-7, is as follows: GAGVSQSPRYKVAKRGQDVALRCDPISGHVSLFWYQQALGQGPEFLTYFQNEAQLDKSGLPSDRFFAERPEGSVSTLKIQRTQQEDSAVYLCASSLGGQPYEQYFGPGTRLTVT.

The chain has TRBV27 and TRBJ2-7, with a weak D call TRBD2 (6 bases). V lost 6 bases and J 3 bases, leaving 21 bases between the germline ends. The CDR3 extends over 16 amino acids. CDR1 MNHEY and CDR2 SMNVEV come from the germline V gene (reference sequence). The CDR3 DNA sequence: TGTGCCAGCAGACACGACCGGGCCGGGGGACTCTACGAGCAGTACTTC. This sequence encodes CASRHDRAGGLYEQYF.

This clone came up a few times. The chain is built from TRBV15 and TRBJ1-4; possibly TRBD1 for D (6 bases). The length of the CDR3 is 15 residues. Trimming shortened V by 3 bases and J by 8 bases, and 16 bases separated the two germline ends. Germline V gives CDR1 LNHNV, CDR2 YYDKDF (reference sequence). The DNA for the CDR3 is TGTGCCACCAGCAGTCCCACAGGGTACATGGAAAAACTGTTTTTT. Protein: CATSSPTGYMEKLFF.

The chain couples TRBV27 to TRBJ1-1; no definite D call. V was shortened by 4 bases and J by 8 bases, with 8 bases between the two germline ends. The CDR3 sequence is 11 residues long. CDR1 is MNHEY and CDR2 is SMNVEV in the germline V gene (reference sequence). CDR3 nucleotides: TGTGCCAGCAGTTGGGCAGGAGAAGCTTTCTTT. This encodes CASSWAGEAFF.

J is TRBJ2-1 and V is TRBV5-1; 10 bases agree with TRBD1. The junction had 3 bases not matched to a gene; V was cut back by 6 bases and J by 3 bases. Germline lookup yields CDR1 SGHRS and CDR2 YFSETQ. The CDR3 totals 14 residues. The CDR3 region is CASNWDRGYNEQFF. CDR3 in DNA: TGCGCCAGCAACTGGGACAGGGGCTACAATGAGCAGTTCTTC.

The J gene is TRBJ2-7, the V gene TRBV28; no clear D. Germline V CDR1 and CDR2: MDHEN, SYDVKM. CDR3 length equals 11 residues. Between the trimmed V and J ends, which lost 7 bases and 6 bases, there was a span of 10 bases. The CDR3 nucleotides read TGTGCCAGCACCATTTTGGGCGAGCAGTACTTC. Protein sequence: CASTILGEQYF.

The rearrangement links TRBV4-3 to TRBJ1-1, with D maybe TRBD1 (6 bases). Germline V gene sequence: CDR1 LGHNA, CDR2 YSLEER. The V gene lost 0 bases and the J gene lost 1 base, with 18 bases spanning the gap. This CDR3 region has 18 residues. The CDR3 nucleotides are TGCGCCAGCAGCCAAGATCCCGGGACACCAGGAGGGAACACTGAAGCTTTCTTT. Protein product: CASSQDPGTPGGNTEAFF.

V usage is TRBV2 and J usage is TRBJ1-5, with D tentatively TRBD1 (6 bases). V was trimmed by 4 bases and J by 0 bases, leaving 10 bases between them. The CDR3 has 15 residues. From germline, CDR1 is SNHLY and CDR2 FYNNEI. The CDR3 coding sequence is TGTGCCAGCAGTGCGGGCAGGGGTAGCAATCAGCCCCAGCATTTT. It is translated as CASSAGRGSNQPQHF.

J is TRBJ2-1 and V is TRBV4-1, with TRBD2 identical over 8 bases. The V gene's germline CDR1 is MGHRA and CDR2 YSYEKL. This CDR3 comprises 17 residues. V gave up 0 bases and J gave up 9 bases; unmatched junction bases: 13. CDR3 coding DNA: TGCGCCAGCAGCCAAGAGGTTCCGGGGGGGCTTCAAGTTGAGCAGTTCTTC. This encodes CASSQEVPGGLQVEQFF.

In regard to this clone: Given a much more abundant clone one base away, this may be a read error. The gene calls are TRBV5-6 and TRBJ1-3; possibly TRBD1 for D (6 bases). The CDR3 is 14 residues long. Per the germline V gene, CDR1 is SGHDT and CDR2 is YYEEEE. Trimming took off 0 bases at V and 4 bases at J, with 8 bases between the two ends. The CDR3 here is CASSLGGTGNTIYF. The CDR3, as DNA: TGTGCCAGCAGCTTGGGGGGGACAGGAAACACCATATATTTT.

The chain recombines TRBV11-2 with TRBJ2-7; no firm D call. The V end was cut by 2 bases, the J end by 2 bases, with 7 bases between. From germline, CDR1 is SGHAT and CDR2 FQNNGV. The CDR3 is 13 residues long. The CDR3 reads CASSLSTPYEQYF. DNA of the CDR3: TGTGCCAGCAGCTTATCGACTCCCTACGAGCAGTACTTC.

The chain joins TRBV19 to TRBJ2-7, with D perhaps TRBD1 or TRBD2 (7 bases each). This CDR3 is 16 amino acids long. Trimming pared 3 bases from V and 6 bases from J, leaving 21 bases between. CDR1 is LNHDA, CDR2 SQIVND, per germline (reference sequence). The CDR3 region is CASSIGRTGSGGEQYF. In DNA, the CDR3 is TGTGCCAGTAGTATTGGCCGGACAGGTTCGGGGGGCGAGCAGTACTTC.

The chain is built from TRBV7-2 and TRBJ2-7; 12 nucleotides line up with TRBD2. This CDR3 spans 15 amino acids. V trimming: 0 bases; J trimming: 5 bases; junction bases outside the gene matches: 2. Germline CDR1 SGHTA, CDR2 FQGNSA. The CDR3 DNA reads as TGTGCCAGCAGCTTAGCTCTAGCGGGGGGGCACGAGCAGTACTTC. It specifies CASSLALAGGHEQYF.

In DNA form, the CDR3 reads TGTGCCAGCAGGCTTCAAGAGACCCAGTACTTC. The encoded protein is CASRLQETQYF. The chain links TRBV2 to TRBJ2-5; D is unresolved. Germline CDR1 is SNHLY and CDR2 is FYNNEI. Trimming stripped 6 bases from V and 2 bases from J, with 4 bases between. The CDR3 runs to 11 residues.

The rearrangement uses TRBV2 and TRBJ2-1; 11 nucleotides agree with TRBD1. The CDR3 is 14 amino acids. Germline CDR1 reads SNHLY; CDR2 reads FYNNEI. Germline trimming cut 6 bases from V and 5 bases from J; bases unmatched to any gene: 3. CDR3 in amino acids: CASRDRGLNNEQFF. The CDR3 region has the DNA TGTGCCAGCAGGGACAGGGGGCTTAACAATGAGCAGTTCTTC. Full variable domain (rest looked up from reference TRBV2 and TRBJ2-1): EPEVTQTPSHQVTQMGQEVILRCVPISNHLYFYWYRQILGQKVEFLVSFYNNEISEKSEIFDDQFSVERPDGSNFTLKIRSTKLEDSAMYFCASRDRGLNNEQFFGPGTRLTVL.

The chain combines TRBV29-1 with TRBJ2-1; TRBD2 matches at 15 bases. In germline, CDR1 is SQVTM, CDR2 ANQGSEA. V trimming: 6 bases; J trimming: 4 bases; junction bases outside the gene matches: 4. This CDR3 contains 15 residues. The CDR3 reads CSVVGTSGGYNEQFF. CDR3 nucleotide sequence: TGCAGCGTCGTTGGGACTAGCGGGGGGTACAATGAGCAGTTCTTC.

This rearrangement joins TRBV27 to TRBJ2-5, with D tentatively TRBD1 or TRBD2 (5 bases each). The CDR3 has 15 residues. V lost 3 bases to trimming and J lost 7 bases, with 18 bases between them. CDR1 is MNHEY, CDR2 SMNVEV, per germline (reference sequence). In DNA, the CDR3 is TGTGCCAGCAGTTTGGTAACAGGAGGTGTGGGGACCCAGTACTTC. This gives the protein CASSLVTGGVGTQYF.

This clone was seen a handful of times. The chain is built from TRBV2 and TRBJ1-5, with D maybe TRBD1 (6 bases). The CDR3 is made up of 14 amino acids. V lost 7 bases and J lost 3, with 13 bases in between. Per germline, CDR1 SNHLY and CDR2 FYNNEI. The CDR3 loop is CASTGDTSNQPQHF. In DNA, the CDR3 is TGTGCCAGCACGGGGGACACCTCCAATCAGCCCCAGCATTTT. The variable domain in full, with the rest retrieved from reference TRBV2 and TRBJ1-5, is EPEVTQTPSHQVTQMGQEVILRCVPISNHLYFYWYRQILGQKVEFLVSFYNNEISEKSEIFDDQFSVERPDGSNFTLKIRSTKLEDSAMYFCASTGDTSNQPQHFGDGTRLSIL.

This rearrangement joins TRBV7-3 to TRBJ2-5, with 8 bases identical to TRBD2. Germline V CDR1 and CDR2: SGHTA, FQGTGA. The length of the CDR3 is 15 residues. V trimming: 0 bases; J trimming: 5 bases; junction bases outside the gene matches: 5. The CDR3 DNA is TGTGCCAGCAGCTTAACCGGGACTAGGGAGGAGACCCAGTACTTC. Residues: CASSLTGTREETQYF.

The chain links TRBV27 to TRBJ2-1, with 7 bases that match TRBD2. This CDR3 region has 22 residues. Germline V gene lookup returns CDR1 MNHEY and CDR2 SMNVEV (reference sequence). V lost 6 bases, J lost 2 bases, and 28 bases stayed unmatched. CDR3 nucleotides: TGTGCCAGCAGCATATCTGGGTACGGGGGGAAAGTTTTGGCGAAGGCCTACAATGAGCAGTTCTTC. Its protein product is CASSISGYGGKVLAKAYNEQFF.

This chain joins TRBV30 and TRBJ2-1, with 12 bases lining up with TRBD2. The germline gives CDR1 GTSNPN, CDR2 SVGIG (reference sequence). Trimming at V came to 5 bases and at J to 8 bases, leaving 7 bases not matched to a gene. The CDR3 totals 14 residues. Written as DNA, the CDR3 is TGTGCCTGGGATGGACTAGCGGGATTTGATGAGCAGTTCTTC. Translating it yields CAWDGLAGFDEQFF. The full variable domain, in which reference TRBV30 and TRBJ2-1 provide the parts outside the CDR3, is SQTIHQWPATLVQPVGSPLSLECTVEGTSNPNLYWYRQAAGRGLQLLFYSVGIGQISSEVPQNLSASRPQDRQFILSSKKLLLSDSGFYLCAWDGLAGFDEQFFGPGTRLTVL.

CDR3: CASSVIWTGKPSYEQYF. For the CDR3, the DNA is TGTGCCAGCAGCGTAATCTGGACAGGAAAACCCTCCTACGAGCAGTACTTC. V and J are TRBV11-2 and TRBJ2-7; 7 bases align to TRBD1. This CDR3 region has 17 residues. V shed 5 bases, J shed 0 bases, and the junction held 13 bases outside the gene matches. CDR1 is SGHAT, CDR2 FQNNGV, per germline.